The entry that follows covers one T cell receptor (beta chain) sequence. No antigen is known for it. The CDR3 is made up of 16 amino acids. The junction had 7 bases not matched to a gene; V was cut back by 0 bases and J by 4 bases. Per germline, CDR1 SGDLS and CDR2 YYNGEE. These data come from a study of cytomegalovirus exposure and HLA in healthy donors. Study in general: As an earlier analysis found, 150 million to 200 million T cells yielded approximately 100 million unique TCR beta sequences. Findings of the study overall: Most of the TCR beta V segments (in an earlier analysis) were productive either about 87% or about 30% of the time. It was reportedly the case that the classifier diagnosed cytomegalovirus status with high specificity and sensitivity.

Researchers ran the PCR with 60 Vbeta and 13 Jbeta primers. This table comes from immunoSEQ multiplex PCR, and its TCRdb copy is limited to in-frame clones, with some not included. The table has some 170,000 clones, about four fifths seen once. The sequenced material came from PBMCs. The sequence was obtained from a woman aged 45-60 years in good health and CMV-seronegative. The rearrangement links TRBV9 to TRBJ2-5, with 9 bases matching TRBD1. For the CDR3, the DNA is TGTGCCAGCAGCGTAGAGGTCGGGACAGGGCGAGAGACCCAGTACTTC. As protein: CASSVEVGTGRETQYF. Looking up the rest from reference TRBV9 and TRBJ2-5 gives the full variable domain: DSGVTQTPKHLITATGQRVTLRCSPRSGDLSVYWYQQSLDQGLQFLIQYYNGEERAKGNILERFSAQQFPDLHSELNLSSLELGDSALYFCASSVEVGTGRETQYFGPGTRLLVL.